These 4 T cell receptor beta chains share one sample of origin, sequenced in a study of blood T cell repertoires in COVID-19 (dated by TCRdb to the early 2020s). The library was prepared using the immunoSEQ multiplex PCR assay. TCRdb took over this immuneACCESS table, retaining in-frame rearrangements with V and J assigned. Such tables are incomplete; in checked studies, under half of the missing clones stem from an unresolved V gene, and the remainder is unexplained. This sample gives some 210,000 clones in total; about nine tenths of them show up just once. Under 5.5% of the sample is held by the ten biggest clonotypes. The sample was peripheral blood. Receptors originate from a woman in her forties with acute or convalescent COVID-19.

The chain employs TRBV6-5 and TRBJ2-2; D perhaps matches TRBD1 (6 bases). Germline V gives CDR1 MNHEY, CDR2 SVGAGI. Trimming pared 7 bases from V and 1 base from J, leaving 13 bases between. This CDR3 has 15 amino acids. CDR3 residues: CASTLRGGNTGELFF. In nucleotides, the CDR3 is TGTGCCAGCACCCTCCGAGGGGGGAACACCGGGGAGCTGTTTTTT.

V gene TRBV11-3 combines with J gene TRBJ2-2, with a possible D match to TRBD1 (5 bases). V was clipped by 5 bases and J by 6 bases, with 7 bases between them. In germline, CDR1 is SGHNT, CDR2 YENEEA. CDR3 length: 12 residues. The chain's CDR3 is CASSKQAGELFF. The CDR3 DNA reads as TGTGCCAGCAGCAAACAGGCCGGGGAGCTGTTTTTT.

The chain carries TRBV7-3 and TRBJ1-2, with D perhaps matching TRBD1 (6 bases). The V end was cut by 2 bases, the J end by 8 bases, with 21 bases between. There are 16 residues in the CDR3. The V gene's germline CDR1 is SGHTA and CDR2 FQGTGA. CDR3 in DNA: TGTGCCAGCAGCTTAGGGGTGGCGGGGGCTAGACTAGGCTACACCTTC. The encoded protein is CASSLGVAGARLGYTF.

The CDR3: CASSPIGVTEAFF. The CDR3 DNA reads TGCGCCAGCAGCCCCATAGGGGTCACTGAAGCTTTCTTT. The J gene is TRBJ1-1, the V gene TRBV5-1; possibly TRBD1 for D (5 bases). With 4 bases removed from V and 4 bases from J, the gap between germline ends came to 11 bases. The CDR3 covers 13 residues. In germline, CDR1 is SGHRS, CDR2 YFSETQ.